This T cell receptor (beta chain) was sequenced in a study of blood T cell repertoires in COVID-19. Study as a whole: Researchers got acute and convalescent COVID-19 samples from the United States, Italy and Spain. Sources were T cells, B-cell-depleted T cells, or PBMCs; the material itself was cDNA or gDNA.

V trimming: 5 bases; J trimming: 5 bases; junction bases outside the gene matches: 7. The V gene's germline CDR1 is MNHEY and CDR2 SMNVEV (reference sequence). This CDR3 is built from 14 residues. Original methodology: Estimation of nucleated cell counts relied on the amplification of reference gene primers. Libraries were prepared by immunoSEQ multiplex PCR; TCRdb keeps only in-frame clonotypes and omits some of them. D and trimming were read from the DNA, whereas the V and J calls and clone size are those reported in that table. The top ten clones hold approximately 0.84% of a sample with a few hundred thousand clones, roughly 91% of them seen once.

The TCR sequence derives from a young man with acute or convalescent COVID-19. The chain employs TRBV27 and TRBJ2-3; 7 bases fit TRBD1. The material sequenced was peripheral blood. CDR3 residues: CASSPWTGVDTQYF. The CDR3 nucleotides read TGTGCCAGCAGTCCCTGGACAGGAGTAGATACGCAGTATTTT.